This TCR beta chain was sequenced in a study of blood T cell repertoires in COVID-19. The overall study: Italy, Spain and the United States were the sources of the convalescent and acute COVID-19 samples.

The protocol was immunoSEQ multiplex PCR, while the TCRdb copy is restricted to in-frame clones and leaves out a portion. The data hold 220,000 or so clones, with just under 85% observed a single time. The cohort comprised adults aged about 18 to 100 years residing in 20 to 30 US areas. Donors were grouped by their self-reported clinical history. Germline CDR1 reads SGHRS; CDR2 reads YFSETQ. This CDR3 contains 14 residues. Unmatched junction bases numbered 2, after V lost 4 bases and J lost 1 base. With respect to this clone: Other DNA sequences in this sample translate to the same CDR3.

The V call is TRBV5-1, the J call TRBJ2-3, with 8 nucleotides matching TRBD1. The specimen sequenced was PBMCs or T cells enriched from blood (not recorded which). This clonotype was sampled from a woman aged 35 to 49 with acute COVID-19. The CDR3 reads CASSQTGGTDTQYF. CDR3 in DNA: TGCGCCAGCAGCCAGACAGGGGGCACAGATACGCAGTATTTT.